This TCR beta chain was recovered during a study of cytomegalovirus exposure and HLA in healthy donors. Findings and caveats of the study: TCR sequences were mostly rare, though some public TCRs occurred in many donors. The tendency of first-cohort TCR clusters to co-occur in the 120 validation repertoires was identified by a subsequent analysis.

About this clone itself: Its antigen is still unknown.

TCRdb's table, derived via immunoSEQ multiplex PCR, lists solely in-frame clones and lacks some. The sample yields 200,000 to 300,000 clones, about 86% seen once. Germline assignment: CDR1 WNHNN and CDR2 SYGVQD (reference sequence). CDR3 size: 14 residues. Germline trimming cut 3 bases from V and 5 bases from J; bases unmatched to any gene: 2. The source material was PBMCs. This receptor was taken from a woman aged 30 to 39 in good health and CMV-seropositive. The chain links TRBV10-1 to TRBJ2-7; 12 bases agree with TRBD2. CDR3 sequence: CASSDGLAGNEQYF. CDR3 DNA: TGCGCCAGCAGTGACGGACTAGCGGGAAACGAGCAGTACTTC.